The following is a T cell receptor (beta chain) sequence with its context. These data come from a study of PD-L1 blockade in urothelial cancer. The table came from immunoSEQ multiplex PCR; TCRdb's copy has only in-frame clones and leaves some out. The sample lists about 48,000 clones; 80% to 90% were seen once. CDR3 length: 13 residues. With 6 bases clipped from V and 5 bases from J, the junction kept 5 bases outside the gene matches. Germline V gene lookup returns CDR1 ENHRY and CDR2 SYGVKD. As for time point: peripheral blood 6 weeks after treatment start. The chain recombines TRBV10-3 with TRBJ2-7; 9 bases agree with TRBD2. The source is a man aged 65 to 79 with urothelial cancer. The sequencing used PBMCs, collected around atezolizumab (anti-PD-L1) treatment. CDR3 loop: CAISTGTSNEQYF. The DNA for the CDR3 is TGTGCCATCAGCACCGGGACTAGCAACGAGCAGTACTTC.